This T cell receptor (beta chain) was observed in a study of blood T cell repertoires in COVID-19. For the study at large: Acute and convalescent COVID-19 specimens originated in the United States, Italy and Spain. The analysed material was cDNA or gDNA that came from T cells, B-cell-depleted T cells, or PBMCs.

CDR3 size: 12 residues. V dropped 5 bases and J dropped 6 bases, with 11 bases sitting between them. Source study methods: Researchers report that nucleated cell counts were estimated from reference gene primer amplification. Assay: immunoSEQ multiplex PCR; the TCRdb copy retains only in-frame clones and omits some. That table furnishes V, J and clone size, whereas the DNA furnished D and trimming. The sample holds 55,000 or so clones; around nine tenths are singletons and the top ten take under 7.5%. Enrolment of Seattle patients took place during active infection, and they were followed longitudinally.

The sample taken for sequencing was peripheral blood. The receptor was isolated from an older woman with COVID-19, enrolled during active disease. The rearrangement links TRBV12-3 or TRBV12-4 to TRBJ2-7; D may be TRBD1 (7 bases). The CDR3 DNA is TGTGCCAGCAGTATTCAGGGGGGCGAGCAGTACTTC. This translates into CASSIQGGEQYF.